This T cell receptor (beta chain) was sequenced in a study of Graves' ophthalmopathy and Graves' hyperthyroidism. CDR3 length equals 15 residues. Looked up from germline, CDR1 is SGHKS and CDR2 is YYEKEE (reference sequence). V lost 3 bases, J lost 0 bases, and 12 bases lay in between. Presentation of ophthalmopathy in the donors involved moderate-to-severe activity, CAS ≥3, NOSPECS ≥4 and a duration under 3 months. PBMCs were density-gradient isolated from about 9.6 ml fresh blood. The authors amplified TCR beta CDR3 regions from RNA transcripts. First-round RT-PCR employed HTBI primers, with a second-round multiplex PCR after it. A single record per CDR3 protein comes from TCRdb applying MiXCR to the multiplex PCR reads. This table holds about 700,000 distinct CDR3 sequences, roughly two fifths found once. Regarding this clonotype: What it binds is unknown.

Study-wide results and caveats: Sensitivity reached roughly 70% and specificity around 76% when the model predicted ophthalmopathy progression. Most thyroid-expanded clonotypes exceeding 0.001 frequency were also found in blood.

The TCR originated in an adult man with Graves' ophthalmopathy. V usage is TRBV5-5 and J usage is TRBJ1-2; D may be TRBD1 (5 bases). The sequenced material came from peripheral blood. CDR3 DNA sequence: TGTGCCAGCAGCTACGGGGCGATAGCTAACTATGGCTACACCTTC. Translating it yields CASSYGAIANYGYTF.